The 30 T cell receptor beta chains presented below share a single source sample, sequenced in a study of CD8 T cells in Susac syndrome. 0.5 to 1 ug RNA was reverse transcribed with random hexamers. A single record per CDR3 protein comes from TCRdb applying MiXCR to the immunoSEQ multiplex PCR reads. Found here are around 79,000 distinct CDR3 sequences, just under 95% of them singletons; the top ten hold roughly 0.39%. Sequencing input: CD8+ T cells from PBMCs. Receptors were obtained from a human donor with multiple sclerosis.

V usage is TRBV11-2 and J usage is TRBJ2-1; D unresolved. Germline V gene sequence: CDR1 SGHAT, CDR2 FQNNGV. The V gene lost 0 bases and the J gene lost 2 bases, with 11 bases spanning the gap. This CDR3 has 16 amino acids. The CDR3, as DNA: TGTGCCAGCAGCTTAGAAACAGTGGGAACCTACAATGAGCAGTTCTTC. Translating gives CASSLETVGTYNEQFF.

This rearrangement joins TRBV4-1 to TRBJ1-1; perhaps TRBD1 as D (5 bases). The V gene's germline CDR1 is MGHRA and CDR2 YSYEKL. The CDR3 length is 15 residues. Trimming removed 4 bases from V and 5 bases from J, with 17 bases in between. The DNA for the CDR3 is TGCGCCAGCAGCCGTCCCCCTCAGGGAGGGACTGAAGCTTTCTTT. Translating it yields CASSRPPQGGTEAFF.

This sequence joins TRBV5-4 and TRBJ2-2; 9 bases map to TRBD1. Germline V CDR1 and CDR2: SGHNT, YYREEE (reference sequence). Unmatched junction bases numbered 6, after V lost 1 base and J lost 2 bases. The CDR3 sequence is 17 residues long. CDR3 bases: TGTGCCAGCAGCTTGACCGGGACAGGGTCTAACACCGGGGAGCTGTTTTTT. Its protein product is CASSLTGTGSNTGELFF.

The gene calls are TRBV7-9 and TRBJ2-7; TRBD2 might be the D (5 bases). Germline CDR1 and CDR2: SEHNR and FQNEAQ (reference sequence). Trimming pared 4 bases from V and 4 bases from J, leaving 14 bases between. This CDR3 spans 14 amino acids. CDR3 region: CASSSPAGGYEQYF. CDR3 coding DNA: TGTGCCAGCAGCTCACCCGCGGGTGGGTACGAGCAGTACTTC.

This CDR3 is CSAPHTSNYGYTF. CDR3 bases: TGCAGTGCCCCACACACTTCCAACTATGGCTACACCTTC. The rearrangement uses TRBV20-1 and TRBJ1-2; D unclear. This CDR3 has 13 amino acids. The V end was cut by 6 bases, the J end by 2 bases, with 13 bases between. Germline CDR1 and CDR2: DFQATT and SNEGSKA (reference sequence).

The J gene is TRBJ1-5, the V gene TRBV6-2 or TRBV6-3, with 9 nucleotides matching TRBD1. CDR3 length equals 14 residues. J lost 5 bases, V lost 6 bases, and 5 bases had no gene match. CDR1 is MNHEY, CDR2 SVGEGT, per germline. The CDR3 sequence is CASSQGQGHQPQHF. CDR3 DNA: TGTGCCAGCAGCCAGGGACAGGGTCATCAGCCCCAGCATTTT.

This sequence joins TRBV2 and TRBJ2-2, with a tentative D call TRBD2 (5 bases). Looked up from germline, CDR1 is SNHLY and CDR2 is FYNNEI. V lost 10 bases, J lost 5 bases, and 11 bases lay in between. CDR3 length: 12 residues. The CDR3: CATLTGTGELFF. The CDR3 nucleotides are TGTGCCACCCTGACGGGGACCGGGGAGCTGTTTTTT.

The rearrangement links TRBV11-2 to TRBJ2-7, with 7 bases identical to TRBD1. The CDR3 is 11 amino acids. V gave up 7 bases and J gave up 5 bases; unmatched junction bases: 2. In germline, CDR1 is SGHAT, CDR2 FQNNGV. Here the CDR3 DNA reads TGTGCCAGCAACAGGGGCCACGAGCAGTACTTC. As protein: CASNRGHEQYF.

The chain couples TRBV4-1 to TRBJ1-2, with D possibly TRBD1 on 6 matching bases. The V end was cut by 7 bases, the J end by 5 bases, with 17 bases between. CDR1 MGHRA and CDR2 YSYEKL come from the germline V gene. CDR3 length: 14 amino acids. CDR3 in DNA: TGCGCCAGCACCGAGGGGGGGGCAGTGTATGGCTACACCTTC. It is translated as CASTEGGAVYGYTF.

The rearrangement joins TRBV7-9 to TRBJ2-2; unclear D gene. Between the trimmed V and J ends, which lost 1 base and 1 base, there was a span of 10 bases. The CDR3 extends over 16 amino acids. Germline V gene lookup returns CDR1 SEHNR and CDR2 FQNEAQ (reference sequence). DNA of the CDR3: TGTGCCAGCAGCTTAGGACGTTCCGGGAACACCGGGGAGCTGTTTTTT. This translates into CASSLGRSGNTGELFF.

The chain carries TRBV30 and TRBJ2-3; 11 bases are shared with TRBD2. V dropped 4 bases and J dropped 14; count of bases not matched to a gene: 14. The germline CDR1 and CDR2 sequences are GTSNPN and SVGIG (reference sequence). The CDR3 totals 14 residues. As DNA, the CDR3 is TGTGCCTGGATGCCGGGACTAGCGGACGGTCGCCCGTATTTT. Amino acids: CAWMPGLADGRPYF.

CDR3 loop: CASSPPTRSSYNEQFF. CDR3 DNA: TGTGCCAGCTCACCGCCAACTAGGAGCTCCTACAATGAGCAGTTCTTC. This chain uses TRBV18 with TRBJ2-1, with a weak D call TRBD2 (5 bases). There are 16 residues in the CDR3. The V end was cut by 3 bases, the J end by 0 bases, with 12 bases between. The V gene's germline CDR1 is KGHSH and CDR2 LQKENI.

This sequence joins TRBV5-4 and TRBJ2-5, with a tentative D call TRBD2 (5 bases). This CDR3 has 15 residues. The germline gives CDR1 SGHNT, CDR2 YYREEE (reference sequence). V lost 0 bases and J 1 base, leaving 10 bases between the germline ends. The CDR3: CASSLGGGGQETQYF. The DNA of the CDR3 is TGTGCCAGCAGCTTGGGTGGCGGAGGCCAAGAGACCCAGTACTTC.

The CDR3: CASSVAGNTEAFF. In DNA form, the CDR3 reads TGTGCCAGCAGCGTGGCAGGTAACACTGAAGCTTTCTTT. V usage is TRBV5-6 and J usage is TRBJ1-1; D gene uncertain. Trimming left V 4 bases short and J 2 bases short, with 9 bases between. Germline-derived CDR1 and CDR2 are SGHDT and YYEEEE. The CDR3 extends over 13 amino acids. The entire variable domain, with the rest obtained from reference TRBV5-6 and TRBJ1-1, is as follows: DAGVTQSPTHLIKTRGQQVTLRCSPKSGHDTVSWYQQALGQGPQFIFQYYEEEERQRGNFPDRFSGHQFPNYSSELNVNALLLGDSALYLCASSVAGNTEAFFGQGTRLTVV.

The CDR3 DNA is TGTGCCAGCAGTTGGGGGGAGCCCCTCGAGCAGTACTTC. Translated: CASSWGEPLEQYF. The rearrangement links TRBV27 to TRBJ2-7; D might be TRBD2 (6 bases). Germline V CDR1 and CDR2: MNHEY, SMNVEV (reference sequence). The V end lost 4 bases, the J end lost 6 bases, and 13 bases lay between the germline ends. The CDR3 loop spans 13 amino acids.

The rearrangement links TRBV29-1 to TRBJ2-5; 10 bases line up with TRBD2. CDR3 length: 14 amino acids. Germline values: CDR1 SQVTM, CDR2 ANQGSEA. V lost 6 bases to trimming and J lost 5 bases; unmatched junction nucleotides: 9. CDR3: CSVRTSGPGETQYF. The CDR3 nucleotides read TGCAGCGTCAGGACTAGCGGACCCGGGGAGACCCAGTACTTC.

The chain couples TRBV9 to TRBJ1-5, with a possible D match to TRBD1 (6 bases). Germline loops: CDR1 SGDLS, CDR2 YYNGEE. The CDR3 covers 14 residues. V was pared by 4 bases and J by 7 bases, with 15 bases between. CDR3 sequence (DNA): TGTGCCAGCAGCCCCGGGGGGGCAGGGCAGCCCCAGCATTTT. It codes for CASSPGGAGQPQHF.

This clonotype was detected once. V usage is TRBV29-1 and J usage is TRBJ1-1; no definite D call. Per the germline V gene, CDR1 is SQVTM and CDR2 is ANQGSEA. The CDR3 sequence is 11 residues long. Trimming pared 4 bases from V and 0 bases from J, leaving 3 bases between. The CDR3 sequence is CSVGMNTEAFF. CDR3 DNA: TGCAGCGTTGGGATGAACACTGAAGCTTTCTTT.

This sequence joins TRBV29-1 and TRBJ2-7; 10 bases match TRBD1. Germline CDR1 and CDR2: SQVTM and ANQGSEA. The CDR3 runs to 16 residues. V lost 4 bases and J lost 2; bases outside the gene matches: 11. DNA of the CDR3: TGCAGCGTTGTGGGGGGTGGGACAGGGGAAGCCTACGAGCAGTACTTC. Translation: CSVVGGGTGEAYEQYF.

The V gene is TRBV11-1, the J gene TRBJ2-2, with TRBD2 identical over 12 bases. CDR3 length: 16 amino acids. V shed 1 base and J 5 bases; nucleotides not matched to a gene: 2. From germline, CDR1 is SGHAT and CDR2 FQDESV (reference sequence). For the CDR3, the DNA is TGTGCCAGCAGCTTAGTAACTAGCGGGAGGACCGGGGAGCTGTTTTTT. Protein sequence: CASSLVTSGRTGELFF.

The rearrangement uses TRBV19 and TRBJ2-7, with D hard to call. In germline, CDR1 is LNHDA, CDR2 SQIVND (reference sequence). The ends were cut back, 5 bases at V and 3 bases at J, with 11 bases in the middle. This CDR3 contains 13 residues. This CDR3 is CASSPTLNYEQYF. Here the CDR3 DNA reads TGTGCCAGTAGTCCTACACTCAACTACGAGCAGTACTTC.

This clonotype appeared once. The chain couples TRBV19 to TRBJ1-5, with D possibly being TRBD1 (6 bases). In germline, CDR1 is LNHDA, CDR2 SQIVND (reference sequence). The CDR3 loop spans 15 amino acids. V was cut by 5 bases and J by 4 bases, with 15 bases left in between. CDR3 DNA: TGTGCCAGTAGTCCAAACGGGGGGCATAATCAGCCCCAGCATTTT. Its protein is CASSPNGGHNQPQHF.

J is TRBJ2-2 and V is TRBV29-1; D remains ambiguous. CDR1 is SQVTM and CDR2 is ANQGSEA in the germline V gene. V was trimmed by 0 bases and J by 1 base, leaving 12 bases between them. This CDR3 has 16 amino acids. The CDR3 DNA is TGCAGCGTTGAAGATCACGGTGACGGGAACACCGGGGAGCTGTTTTTT. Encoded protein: CSVEDHGDGNTGELFF.

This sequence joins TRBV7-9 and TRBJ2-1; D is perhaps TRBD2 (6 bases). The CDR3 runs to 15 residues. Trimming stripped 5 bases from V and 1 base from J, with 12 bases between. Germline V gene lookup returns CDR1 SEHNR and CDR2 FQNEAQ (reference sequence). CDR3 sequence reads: CASSPGLRSYNEQFF. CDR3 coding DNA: TGTGCCAGCAGCCCGGGACTCAGGTCCTACAATGAGCAGTTCTTC.

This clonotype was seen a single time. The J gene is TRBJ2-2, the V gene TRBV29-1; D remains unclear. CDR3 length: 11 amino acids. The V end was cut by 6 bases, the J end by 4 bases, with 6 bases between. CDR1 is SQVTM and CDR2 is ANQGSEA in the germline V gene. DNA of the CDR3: TGCAGCGTGAGATCCACCGGGGAGCTGTTTTTT. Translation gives CSVRSTGELFF.

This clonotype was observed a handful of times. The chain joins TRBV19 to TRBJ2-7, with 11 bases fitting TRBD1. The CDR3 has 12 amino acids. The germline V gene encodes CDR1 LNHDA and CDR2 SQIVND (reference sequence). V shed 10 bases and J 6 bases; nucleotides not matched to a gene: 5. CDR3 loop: CATRDRGTEQYF. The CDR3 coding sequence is TGTGCCACCAGGGACAGGGGGACCGAGCAGTACTTC.

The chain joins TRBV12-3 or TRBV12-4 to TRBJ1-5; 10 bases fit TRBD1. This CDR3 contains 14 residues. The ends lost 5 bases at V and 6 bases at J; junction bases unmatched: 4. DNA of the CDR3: TGTGCCAGCAGTGAGGGACAGGGGATTCAGCCCCAGCATTTT. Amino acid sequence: CASSEGQGIQPQHF.

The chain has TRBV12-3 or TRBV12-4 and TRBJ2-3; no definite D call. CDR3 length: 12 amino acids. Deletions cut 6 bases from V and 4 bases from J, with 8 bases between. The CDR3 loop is CASSRYADTQYF. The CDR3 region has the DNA TGTGCCAGCAGCCGTTACGCAGATACGCAGTATTTT.

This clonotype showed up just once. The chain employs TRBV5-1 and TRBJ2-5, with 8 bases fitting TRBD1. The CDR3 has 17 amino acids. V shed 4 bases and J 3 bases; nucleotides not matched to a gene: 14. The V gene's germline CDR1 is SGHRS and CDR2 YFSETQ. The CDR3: CASSPYRTGQAKETQYF. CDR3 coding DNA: TGCGCCAGCAGCCCCTACCGTACGGGACAGGCGAAAGAGACCCAGTACTTC.

The CDR3 is CASSPAFRGLSNYGYTF. DNA for the CDR3: TGTGCCAGCAGCCCGGCATTCCGGGGGCTGTCTAACTATGGCTACACCTTC. The V and J genes are TRBV7-9 and TRBJ1-2, with a weak D call TRBD1 (6 bases). CDR1 and CDR2 from the germline V gene are SEHNR and FQNEAQ (reference sequence). V gave up 5 bases and J gave up 0 bases, with 19 bases separating them. The CDR3 covers 17 residues. Using reference TRBV7-9 and TRBJ1-2 for the parts outside the CDR3, the full variable domain is DTGVSQNPRHKITKRGQNVTFRCDPISEHNRLYWYRQTLGQGPEFLTYFQNEAQLEKSRLLSDRFSAERPKGSFSTLEIQRTEQGDSAMYLCASSPAFRGLSNYGYTFGSGTRLTVV.